This TCR beta chain was obtained from a study of shared clonotypes between healthy human individuals. The data were produced by immunoSEQ multiplex PCR, yet TCRdb's version contains in-frame clones alone and is incomplete. Of roughly 1 million clones listed, around 76% are singletons. The CDR3 totals 15 residues. V lost 4 bases, J lost 2 bases, and 7 bases stayed unmatched. Germline V gene sequence: CDR1 MGHRA, CDR2 YSYEKL. This receptor was identified in a man aged 18 to 35 in good health. Sequenced sample: memory CD4+ T cells sorted from blood. The subset was: CD45RA-negative fraction. The chain couples TRBV4-1 to TRBJ1-2; 7 bases are shared with TRBD1. CDR3 coding DNA: TGCGCCAGCAGCCGTTCATCGACAGGGAACTATGGCTACACCTTC. Translation gives CASSRSSTGNYGYTF.